The next 14 T cell receptor beta chains were all read from a single sample in a study of OX40 agonist ivuxolimab in advanced cancers. Method: immunoSEQ multiplex PCR; TCRdb's copy keeps in-frame clones and lacks some. The table shows 98,000 or so clones, with 91% occurring only once. The input for sequencing was CD4+ or CD8+ T cells sorted from blood, taken in a trial of the OX40 agonist ivuxolimab. Source of these receptors: an adult with an advanced solid tumor such as melanoma, head and neck, liver or kidney cancer.

The rearrangement uses TRBV5-1 and TRBJ2-5, with D maybe TRBD1 (6 bases). The V and J ends lost 6 bases and 6 bases respectively, with 15 bases between them. The germline gives CDR1 SGHRS, CDR2 YFSETQ. The CDR3 consists of 13 residues. CDR3 in amino acids: CASNAQGGQTQYF. CDR3 nucleotide sequence: TGCGCCAGCAACGCACAGGGCGGGCAGACCCAGTACTTC.

The genes are TRBV11-3 and TRBJ2-1; possibly TRBD2 for D (5 bases). V lost 5 bases and J lost 8, with 25 bases in between. CDR1 is SGHNT, CDR2 YENEEA, per germline. CDR3 length: 17 amino acids. The CDR3 sequence: CASSPAREGREGDEQFF. DNA of the CDR3: TGTGCCAGCAGCCCCGCCCGCGAAGGTCGGGAAGGAGATGAGCAGTTCTTC.

This chain joins TRBV11-3 and TRBJ2-7; 7 bases match TRBD2. V shed 4 bases and J 0 bases; nucleotides not matched to a gene: 3. Germline V gene data show CDR1 as SGHNT and CDR2 as YENEEA. This CDR3 is 14 amino acids long. DNA of the CDR3: TGTGCCAGCAGCTCCGGACTAGTCTCCTACGAGCAGTACTTC. Its translation is CASSSGLVSYEQYF. Together with reference TRBV11-3 and TRBJ2-7, the CDR3 gives the full variable domain: EAGVVQSPRYKIIEKKQPVAFWCNPISGHNTLYWYLQNLGQGPELLIRYENEEAVDDSQLPKDRFSAERLKGVDSTLKIQPAELGDSAVYLCASSSGLVSYEQYFGPGTRLTVT.

This clone showed up just once. The V gene is TRBV29-1, the J gene TRBJ2-3; possible D gene TRBD1, 6 bases. V gave up 7 bases and J gave up 0 bases, with 8 bases separating them. Looked up from germline, CDR1 is SQVTM and CDR2 is ANQGSEA. CDR3 length: 12 residues. Written as DNA, the CDR3 is TGCAGCGCCGACAGGAGCACAGATACGCAGTATTTT. Protein: CSADRSTDTQYF.

J is TRBJ2-7 and V is TRBV28; the match to TRBD1 covers 7 bases. CDR3 size: 14 residues. The J segment lost 4 bases and the V segment lost 4 bases, leaving 7 bases of the junction unmatched. CDR1 and CDR2 from the germline V gene are MDHEN and SYDVKM. The CDR3 sequence: CASSSQQGKYEQYF. In DNA form, the CDR3 reads TGTGCCAGCAGTTCTCAACAGGGGAAATACGAGCAGTACTTC.

The chain is built from TRBV9 and TRBJ2-7; D is unresolved. The CDR3 spans 13 residues. Germline CDR1 SGDLS, CDR2 YYNGEE. The V end was cut by 0 bases, the J end by 3 bases, with 7 bases between. CDR3 nucleotides: TGTGCCAGCAGCGTAGAGTCGGGCTACGAGCAGTACTTC. Amino acids: CASSVESGYEQYF.

The chain couples TRBV28 to TRBJ2-7; D possibly matches TRBD1 or TRBD2 (5 bases each). The length of the CDR3 is 14 residues. In germline, CDR1 is MDHEN, CDR2 SYDVKM. V lost 5 bases to trimming and J lost 3 bases, with 14 bases between them. The CDR3 DNA follows: TGTGCCAGCAGTGACACGGGACGGGGCTACGAGCAGTACTTC. Encoded protein: CASSDTGRGYEQYF. The full variable domain, completed using reference TRBV28 and TRBJ2-7, is DVKVTQSSRYLVKRTGEKVFLECVQDMDHENMFWYRQDPGLGLRLIYFSYDVKMKEKGDIPEGYSVSREKKERFSLILESASTNQTSMYLCASSDTGRGYEQYFGPGTRLTVT.

The chain employs TRBV2 and TRBJ2-2, with 11 bases identical to TRBD1. The CDR3 is made up of 15 amino acids. The V gene's germline CDR1 is SNHLY and CDR2 FYNNEI. The trim removed 10 bases at V and 6 bases at J, leaving 10 bases unmatched. The DNA of the CDR3 is TGTGCCACCAAACTCGGGACAGGGGGGCCCGGGGAGCTGTTTTTT. Amino acids: CATKLGTGGPGELFF.

The chain is built from TRBV2 and TRBJ2-5; 11 bases agree with TRBD2. Germline V lookup: CDR1 SNHLY, CDR2 FYNNEI. The CDR3 is made up of 15 amino acids. Trimming removed 4 bases from V and 5 bases from J; junction bases left unmatched: 6. The CDR3 bases are TGTGCCAGCAGTGGACTAGCGGGGCCGGGGGAGACCCAGTACTTC. Translated: CASSGLAGPGETQYF.

The chain joins TRBV18 to TRBJ2-7; D possibly corresponds to TRBD1 (6 bases). Trimming removed 6 bases at V and 6 bases at J, with 21 bases between. Per the germline V gene, CDR1 is KGHSH and CDR2 is LQKENI. CDR3 length: 15 residues. This CDR3 is CASSSRGETASEQYF. The CDR3 DNA reads as TGTGCCAGCTCCTCCAGGGGAGAGACAGCCTCCGAGCAGTACTTC.

V and J are TRBV19 and TRBJ2-6; weak D call: TRBD1 (5 bases). Germline lookup yields CDR1 LNHDA and CDR2 SQIVND (reference sequence). The CDR3 totals 14 residues. The V gene lost 6 bases and the J gene lost 2 bases, with 8 bases spanning the gap. CDR3 DNA sequence: TGTGCCAGTAGCCTAGGGGCTGGGGCCAACGTCCTGACTTTC. Translation gives CASSLGAGANVLTF. Combining the CDR3 with reference TRBV19 and TRBJ2-6 gives the whole variable domain DGGITQSPKYLFRKEGQNVTLSCEQNLNHDAMYWYRQDPGQGLRLIYYSQIVNDFQKGDIAEGYSVSREKKESFPLTVTSAQKNPTAFYLCASSLGAGANVLTFGAGSRLTVL.

V is TRBV15 and J is TRBJ2-7; 8 nucleotides line up with TRBD1. Per germline, CDR1 LNHNV and CDR2 YYDKDF (reference sequence). This CDR3 has 17 amino acids. After removal of 4 bases from V and 6 bases from J, the junction contained 17 bases not matched to a gene. CDR3 in DNA: TGTGCCACCAGCATGTTCCAGGATCGAGACAGGGGAGGCGAGCAGTACTTC. It specifies CATSMFQDRDRGGEQYF.

The chain recombines TRBV7-8 with TRBJ2-5; D ambiguous. V dropped 0 bases and J dropped 2 bases, with 4 bases sitting between them. The germline CDR1 and CDR2 sequences are SGHVS and FQNEAQ. This CDR3 is built from 13 residues. The CDR3 DNA reads TGTGCCAGCAGCTTAGCCCTACAAGAGACCCAGTACTTC. As protein: CASSLALQETQYF.

The chain joins TRBV2 to TRBJ2-7; unclear D gene. This CDR3 is 14 amino acids long. In germline, CDR1 is SNHLY, CDR2 FYNNEI. V was pared by 7 bases and J by 0 bases, with 13 bases between. The CDR3 spells CASMVENYSYEQYF. CDR3 nucleotides: TGTGCCAGCATGGTCGAAAACTACTCCTACGAGCAGTACTTC. Full variable domain (outside the CDR3, taken from reference TRBV2 and TRBJ2-7): EPEVTQTPSHQVTQMGQEVILRCVPISNHLYFYWYRQILGQKVEFLVSFYNNEISEKSEIFDDQFSVERPDGSNFTLKIRSTKLEDSAMYFCASMVENYSYEQYFGPGTRLTVT.